Each of the 22 T cell receptor beta chains below was sequenced from the same sample in a study of blood T cell repertoires in COVID-19. Data came from immunoSEQ multiplex PCR; TCRdb stores just in-frame clones and leaves some out. This table has about 55,000 clones, roughly 70% appearing once. Sequences were obtained from peripheral blood. These receptors all come from a woman aged 70-85 years with acute or convalescent COVID-19.

V is TRBV2 and J is TRBJ2-7, with D possibly being TRBD1 (7 bases). Trimming stripped 6 bases from V and 3 bases from J, with 9 bases between. The V gene's germline CDR1 is SNHLY and CDR2 FYNNEI. The CDR3 has 12 residues. The CDR3 loop reads CASSQGGYEQYF. In nucleotides, the CDR3 is TGTGCCAGCAGCCAGGGGGGCTACGAGCAGTACTTC.

The chain links TRBV3-1 (or the pseudogene TRBV3-2) to TRBJ1-2; the match to TRBD1 covers 7 bases. Germline V lookup: CDR1 LGHDT, CDR2 YNNKEL (reference sequence). The CDR3 has 16 residues. V lost 2 bases and J lost 5; bases outside the gene matches: 11. The CDR3, as DNA: TGTGCCAGCAGCCAATTAGGGGCGGACAGGTTTTATGGCTACACCTTC. Its protein is CASSQLGADRFYGYTF.

This clone was seen a few times. DNA for the CDR3: TGTGCCAGCAGTTTACTTAAACTCCAAAATTCACCCCTCCACTTT. Its translation: CASSLLKLQNSPLHF. The chain links TRBV27 to TRBJ1-6; D is unresolved. Germline loops: CDR1 MNHEY, CDR2 SMNVEV (reference sequence). The CDR3 consists of 15 residues. Between the trimmed V and J ends, which lost 2 bases and 7 bases, there was a span of 12 bases.

This clone was recorded a few times. This sample also contains other DNA sequences that code for the same CDR3. The chain combines TRBV3-1 (or the pseudogene TRBV3-2) with TRBJ1-2, with TRBD1 identical over 11 bases. Germline V lookup: CDR1 LGHDT, CDR2 YNNKEL (reference sequence). The V and J ends lost 4 bases and 8 bases, in that order; junction bases with no gene match: 15. This CDR3 is 17 amino acids long. The CDR3 DNA follows: TGTGCCAGCAGCCGAAGGACAGGGGGCTCACTTGGGGGGGGCTACACCTTC. Amino acid sequence: CASSRRTGGSLGGGYTF.

This chain links TRBV30 with TRBJ2-7; 7 bases are a match to TRBD2. J lost 4 bases, V lost 5 bases, and 5 bases had no gene match. CDR3 length: 12 amino acids. Germline-derived CDR1 and CDR2 are GTSNPN and SVGIG (reference sequence). The CDR3 region has the DNA TGTGCCTGGCGTTGGGGGGGATACGAGCAGTACGTC. Translating gives CAWRWGGYEQYV.

This clone was observed a single time. This chain's CDR3 is CASSQRRVDGYTF. CDR3 DNA sequence: TGTGCCAGCAGTCAAAGAAGAGTGGATGGCTACACCTTC. This chain joins TRBV6-5 and TRBJ1-2; D uncertain. There are 13 residues in the CDR3. V lost 5 bases and J lost 6, with 13 bases in between. Germline CDR1 and CDR2: MNHEY and SVGAGI.

Comment on this clone: An end of the junction differs from the germline gene, which may be a read error. Other DNA sequences of this sample code for an identical CDR3. V and J are TRBV5-1 and TRBJ2-7; TRBD1 matches at 7 bases. The CDR3 spans 16 residues. Germline CDR1 SGHRS, CDR2 YFSETQ. For the CDR3, the DNA is TGCGCCAGCAGTTTGGTATGGGACAGAAGCTCCTACGAGCAGTACTTC. Translation: CASSLVWDRSSYEQYF. The full variable domain, rest sourced from reference TRBV5-1 and TRBJ2-7, is KAGVTQTPRYLIKTRGQQVTLSCSPISGHRSVSWYQQTPGQGLQFLFEYFSETQRNKGNFPGRFSGRQFSNSRSEMNVSTLELGDSALYLCASSLVWDRSSYEQYFGPGTRLTVT.

The sample holds one count of this clone. This chain joins TRBV18 and TRBJ1-5; 8 nucleotides align to TRBD1. The germline CDR1 and CDR2 sequences are KGHSH and LQKENI. The CDR3 length is 21 residues. V lost 3 bases to trimming and J lost 2 bases; unmatched junction nucleotides: 21. CDR3 nucleotides: TGTGCCAGCTCACCTCGCCTAACTGGACAGGGTGACCCCTCGGGCAATCAGCCCCAGCATTTT. It yields the protein CASSPRLTGQGDPSGNQPQHF.

The chain joins TRBV6-5 to TRBJ2-1; 9 nucleotides agree with TRBD2. CDR3 length: 13 amino acids. The trim removed 2 bases at V and 7 bases at J, leaving 0 bases unmatched. Germline CDR1 reads MNHEY; CDR2 reads SVGAGI. The DNA of the CDR3 is TGTGCCAGCAGTTACGGACTAGCGAATGAGCAGTTCTTC. Translating it yields CASSYGLANEQFF.

This clone was counted a single time. This rearrangement joins TRBV5-4 to TRBJ2-7; D perhaps matches TRBD1 (6 bases). V was shortened by 5 bases and J by 10 bases, with 16 bases between the two germline ends. The CDR3 has 12 residues. Per germline, CDR1 SGHNT and CDR2 YYREEE (reference sequence). The CDR3 nucleotides read TGTGCCAGCAGTGGGGACAACTTGGAACAGTACGTC. This gives the protein CASSGDNLEQYV.

The V gene is TRBV6-1, the J gene TRBJ1-1; no definite D call. This CDR3 is built from 14 residues. The V end lost 1 base, the J end lost 1 base, and 7 bases lay between the germline ends. Germline V gives CDR1 MNHNS, CDR2 SASEGT. This chain's CDR3 is CASSEGGGNTEAFF. Here the CDR3 DNA reads TGTGCCAGCAGTGAAGGGGGAGGGAACACTGAAGCTTTCTTT.

The rearrangement joins TRBV5-8 to TRBJ1-5; 10 bases fit TRBD1. V trimming: 0 bases; J trimming: 2 bases; junction bases outside the gene matches: 2. CDR1 is SGHTS and CDR2 is YDEGEE in the germline V gene. The CDR3 extends over 16 amino acids. This CDR3 reads CASSLVGTGGNQPQHF. For the CDR3, the DNA is TGTGCCAGCAGCTTGGTCGGGACAGGGGGCAATCAGCCCCAGCATTTT. Full variable domain (missing parts from reference TRBV5-8 and TRBJ1-5): EAGVTQSPTHLIKTRGQQATLRCSPISGHTSVYWYQQALGLGLQFLLWYDEGEERNRGNFPPRFSGRQFPNYSSELNVNALELEDSALYLCASSLVGTGGNQPQHFGDGTRLSIL.

V gene TRBV15 combines with J gene TRBJ1-2, with D tentatively TRBD1 (5 bases). This CDR3 contains 20 residues. CDR1 and CDR2 (germline): LNHNV, YYDKDF (reference sequence). The V end was cut by 0 bases, the J end by 3 bases, with 26 bases between. This chain's CDR3 is CATSRDRVPGLLNRDYGYTF. The CDR3 DNA sequence: TGTGCCACCAGCAGAGATAGAGTTCCGGGACTCCTGAACCGGGACTATGGCTACACCTTC.

The rearrangement joins TRBV11-2 to TRBJ1-2, with D hard to call. This CDR3 spans 16 amino acids. Germline V gives CDR1 SGHAT, CDR2 FQNNGV. V lost 1 base to trimming and J lost 3 bases, with 15 bases between them. CDR3 in DNA: TGTGCCAGCAGCTTAGCGAGGTCACTTTCTTACTATGGCTACACCTTC. This gives the protein CASSLARSLSYYGYTF.

In this sample, this clone turned up a few times. The rearrangement joins TRBV5-1 to TRBJ2-4, with TRBD2 matching over 10 bases. V dropped 5 bases and J dropped 6; count of bases not matched to a gene: 8. Germline lookup yields CDR1 SGHRS and CDR2 YFSETQ. The CDR3 is 15 residues long. CDR3 sequence reads: CASRPLAGSINIQYF. CDR3 nucleotide sequence: TGCGCCAGCAGGCCACTAGCGGGGTCGATAAACATTCAGTACTTC.

V usage is TRBV2 and J usage is TRBJ1-2; TRBD1 is a possible D gene (5 bases). The CDR3 consists of 15 residues. CDR1 and CDR2 (germline): SNHLY, FYNNEI. V was pared by 8 bases and J by 7 bases, with 23 bases between. The CDR3 reads CASRSMRGPAGGYTF. Here the CDR3 DNA reads TGTGCCAGCCGATCAATGCGGGGACCCGCCGGTGGCTACACCTTC.

Here the CDR3 reads CASSIYRGTGQRETQYF. The DNA for the CDR3 is TGTGCCAGTAGTATCTACCGGGGAACAGGGCAAAGGGAGACCCAGTACTTC. The chain couples TRBV19 to TRBJ2-5; a weak D match, TRBD1 (6 bases). In germline, CDR1 is LNHDA, CDR2 SQIVND (reference sequence). The V end was cut by 3 bases, the J end by 5 bases, with 22 bases between. CDR3 length: 17 amino acids. Full variable domain (rest looked up from reference TRBV19 and TRBJ2-5): DGGITQSPKYLFRKEGQNVTLSCEQNLNHDAMYWYRQDPGQGLRLIYYSQIVNDFQKGDIAEGYSVSREKKESFPLTVTSAQKNPTAFYLCASSIYRGTGQRETQYFGPGTRLLVL.

The chain employs TRBV30 and TRBJ1-2; 9 bases map to TRBD1. The CDR3 is 15 residues long. V gave up 3 bases and J gave up 8 bases; unmatched junction bases: 13. Germline CDR1 GTSNPN, CDR2 SVGIG (reference sequence). The CDR3, as DNA: TGTGCCTGGAGCTCCATCTGGACAGGGGCGGGCGGCTACACCTTC. Protein product: CAWSSIWTGAGGYTF. Combining the CDR3 with reference TRBV30 and TRBJ1-2 gives the whole variable domain SQTIHQWPATLVQPVGSPLSLECTVEGTSNPNLYWYRQAAGRGLQLLFYSVGIGQISSEVPQNLSASRPQDRQFILSSKKLLLSDSGFYLCAWSSIWTGAGGYTFGSGTRLTVV.

The CDR3 DNA follows: TGTGCCACCAGTGACCCTGGGACAGGCAATGAGCAGTTCTTC. Translating it yields CATSDPGTGNEQFF. The rearrangement links TRBV24-1 to TRBJ2-1; 8 bases agree with TRBD1. Losses at the gene ends were 4 bases for V and 6 bases for J; bases not matched to a gene: 4. The CDR3 extends over 14 amino acids. The germline V gene has CDR1 KGHDR and CDR2 SFDVKD.

The rearrangement links TRBV6-2 or TRBV6-3 to TRBJ1-3; D is unresolved. CDR3 length equals 15 residues. Germline loops: CDR1 MNHEY, CDR2 SVGEGT. V lost 2 bases and J 4 bases, leaving 12 bases between the germline ends. CDR3 loop: CASSYHWRYGNTIYF. The CDR3 nucleotides read TGTGCCAGCAGTTACCACTGGAGATACGGAAACACCATATATTTT.

This clone has a single count. This chain links TRBV7-2 with TRBJ1-4; D may be TRBD1 (6 bases). The germline V gene encodes CDR1 SGHTA and CDR2 FQGNSA. There are 16 residues in the CDR3. Trimming cost V 4 bases and J 3 bases, with 15 bases left between them. CDR3 coding DNA: TGTGCCAGCAGCTCCAGGGGATCTTCGGCTAATGAAAAACTGTTTTTT. Amino acids: CASSSRGSSANEKLFF.

This clone was detected a few times. This sequence joins TRBV6-5 and TRBJ2-2; tentatively, D is TRBD2 (6 bases). Between the trimmed V and J ends, which lost 8 bases and 7 bases, there was a span of 17 bases. The CDR3 totals 14 residues. Germline assignment: CDR1 MNHEY and CDR2 SVGAGI. This CDR3 reads CASSGLARGGELFF. In DNA form, the CDR3 reads TGTGCCAGCTCCGGGCTAGCGAGAGGCGGGGAGCTGTTTTTT.